These 25 T cell receptor beta chains were sequenced from one sample in a study of cytomegalovirus exposure and HLA in healthy donors (dated by TCRdb to about 2017). Library method: the immunoSEQ multiplex PCR assay. A mixture of 60 forward primers for TCR Vbeta segments and 13 reverse primers for TCR Jbeta segments was used in the multiplex PCR. TCRdb stores this immuneACCESS table with in-frame sequences only. Part of the clones is absent; in the studies checked, under half of the shortfall reflects unresolved V genes, and no reason is known for the rest. Present in this sample are approximately 140,000 clones, roughly 73% of which were seen just once. Approximately 14% of the sample comes from the top ten. The sequenced sample consisted of PBMCs. The source of these receptors is a human donor in good health.

The J gene is TRBJ2-7, the V gene TRBV4-1; possibly TRBD2 for D (5 bases). Germline V CDR1 and CDR2: MGHRA, YSYEKL. Trimming took 1 base from V and 4 from J, leaving 14 bases between them. There are 15 residues in the CDR3. DNA for the CDR3: TGCGCCAGCAGCCAAGGGGTAGGGAGATTGTACGAGCAGTACTTC. This gives the protein CASSQGVGRLYEQYF.

V is TRBV2 and J is TRBJ1-1, with TRBD1 as a possible D gene (6 bases). The V end lost 6 bases, the J end lost 1 base, and 9 bases lay between the germline ends. This CDR3 region has 13 residues. The germline V gene has CDR1 SNHLY and CDR2 FYNNEI. CDR3 DNA: TGTGCCAGCAGGAGGGGGGGGAACACTGAAGCTTTCTTT. It encodes CASRRGGNTEAFF.

V gene TRBV7-9 combines with J gene TRBJ2-7; tentatively, D is TRBD1 (6 bases). This CDR3 spans 15 amino acids. Germline V gene lookup returns CDR1 SEHNR and CDR2 FQNEAQ (reference sequence). The ends were cut back, 5 bases at V and 1 base at J, with 15 bases in the middle. The CDR3: CASSQDDRSSYEQYF. The CDR3 nucleotides read TGTGCCAGCAGCCAAGATGACAGGAGTTCCTACGAGCAGTACTTC.

This rearrangement joins TRBV6-5 to TRBJ1-4; TRBD1 matches 8 bases. The length of the CDR3 is 14 residues. The J segment lost 6 bases and the V segment lost 6 bases, leaving 6 bases of the junction unmatched. Germline loops: CDR1 MNHEY, CDR2 SVGAGI. In DNA, the CDR3 is TGTGCCAGCAGAAGACAGGGGACGGATGAAAAACTGTTTTTT. As protein: CASRRQGTDEKLFF.

This clone was seen once. The rearrangement links TRBV27 to TRBJ1-1; D is undetermined. There are 13 residues in the CDR3. V gave up 8 bases and J gave up 0 bases, with 10 bases separating them. Germline loops: CDR1 MNHEY, CDR2 SMNVEV (reference sequence). CDR3 DNA sequence: TGTGCCAGCGGTAACCGCGTGAACACTGAAGCTTTCTTT. Translated, it gives CASGNRVNTEAFF.

The gene calls are TRBV15 and TRBJ2-7; 10 nucleotides match TRBD2. The CDR3 has 15 residues. CDR1 LNHNV and CDR2 YYDKDF come from the germline V gene (reference sequence). The junction had 3 bases not matched to a gene; V was cut back by 1 base and J by 3 bases. The CDR3 loop reads CATSRGTSGIYEQYF. The CDR3 DNA reads TGTGCCACCAGCAGAGGGACTAGCGGCATCTACGAGCAGTACTTC.

The chain recombines TRBV5-1 with TRBJ1-1; TRBD1 matches 7 bases. V lost 4 bases and J lost 4; bases outside the gene matches: 7. CDR3 length equals 14 residues. Germline V CDR1 and CDR2: SGHRS, YFSETQ. CDR3 coding DNA: TGCGCCAGCAGCATTGACAGGGCAGTCACTGAAGCTTTCTTT. This encodes CASSIDRAVTEAFF.

The chain uses TRBV28 and TRBJ2-1, with D hard to call. Per germline, CDR1 MDHEN and CDR2 SYDVKM. V dropped 3 bases and J dropped 0 bases, with 6 bases sitting between them. This CDR3 is built from 14 residues. The CDR3 DNA is TGTGCCAGCAGTTTCCTAAGCTCCTACAATGAGCAGTTCTTC. Its translation: CASSFLSSYNEQFF.

This clone is a singleton in its sample. Here the CDR3 reads CAWTRTANTEAFF. In DNA, the CDR3 is TGTGCCTGGACGCGGACAGCGAACACTGAAGCTTTCTTT. V gene TRBV30 combines with J gene TRBJ1-1, with D possibly being TRBD1 (6 bases). The CDR3 covers 13 residues. V was pared by 4 bases and J by 1 base, with 10 bases between. Germline loops: CDR1 GTSNPN, CDR2 SVGIG (reference sequence).

The J gene is TRBJ1-2, the V gene TRBV2; D is ambiguous. Per the germline V gene, CDR1 is SNHLY and CDR2 is FYNNEI. Trimming left V 6 bases short and J 8 bases short, with 13 bases between. CDR3 length equals 12 residues. The CDR3 here is CASRISSEGYTF. Here the CDR3 DNA reads TGTGCCAGCAGGATTTCAAGCGAGGGCTACACCTTC. Full variable domain (remainder filled in from reference TRBV2 and TRBJ1-2): EPEVTQTPSHQVTQMGQEVILRCVPISNHLYFYWYRQILGQKVEFLVSFYNNEISEKSEIFDDQFSVERPDGSNFTLKIRSTKLEDSAMYFCASRISSEGYTFGSGTRLTVV.

The chain carries TRBV13 and TRBJ2-7; D perhaps matches TRBD1 (6 bases). Trimming stripped 2 bases from V and 7 bases from J, with 15 bases between. CDR3 size: 14 residues. Germline lookup yields CDR1 PRHDT and CDR2 FYEKMQ (reference sequence). CDR3 residues: CASSLRQGPREQYF. The DNA for the CDR3 is TGTGCCAGCAGCTTAAGGCAGGGGCCTCGGGAGCAGTACTTC.

V is TRBV10-3 and J is TRBJ2-3; 15 positions agree with TRBD2. Trimming took 8 bases from V and 1 from J; bases not matched to a gene: 4. The CDR3 has 16 residues. Germline V CDR1 and CDR2: ENHRY, SYGVKD. The CDR3 bases are TGTGCCATCGGACTAGCGGGAGGGTGGGGCACAGATACGCAGTATTTT. Protein product: CAIGLAGGWGTDTQYF.

A single count supports this clone. The J gene is TRBJ2-1, the V gene TRBV9, with 15 bases identical to TRBD2. Germline V gene lookup returns CDR1 SGDLS and CDR2 YYNGEE. Trimming removed 0 bases from V and 2 bases from J; junction bases left unmatched: 6. The CDR3 loop spans 19 amino acids. The CDR3 nucleotides read TGTGCCAGCAGCGTAGAAATGTGGACTAGCGGGAGGGCCTACAATGAGCAGTTCTTC. This codes for CASSVEMWTSGRAYNEQFF.

J is TRBJ2-1 and V is TRBV2; 10 nucleotides match TRBD2. The V segment lost 6 bases and the J segment 4 bases; nucleotides outside the gene matches: 6. CDR3 length: 15 residues. Germline lookup yields CDR1 SNHLY and CDR2 FYNNEI. The CDR3 reads CASRDLAGDYNEQFF. In nucleotides, the CDR3 is TGTGCCAGCAGAGATCTAGCGGGAGATTACAATGAGCAGTTCTTC. Full variable domain (outside the CDR3, taken from reference TRBV2 and TRBJ2-1): EPEVTQTPSHQVTQMGQEVILRCVPISNHLYFYWYRQILGQKVEFLVSFYNNEISEKSEIFDDQFSVERPDGSNFTLKIRSTKLEDSAMYFCASRDLAGDYNEQFFGPGTRLTVL.

This clone was seen more than once but under ten times. The chain links TRBV6-4 to TRBJ1-5, with D perhaps TRBD1 (6 bases). Trimming stripped 2 bases from V and 7 bases from J, with 12 bases between. This CDR3 comprises 14 residues. From germline, CDR1 is MRHNA and CDR2 SNTAGT. The DNA for the CDR3 is TGTGCCAGCAGTGACGGGGGGGCCGGGCAGCCCCAGCATTTT. This gives the protein CASSDGGAGQPQHF.

The rearrangement joins TRBV7-3 to TRBJ2-7; 8 bases agree with TRBD2. CDR1 is SGHTA, CDR2 FQGTGA, per germline. The V segment lost 2 bases and the J segment 1 base; nucleotides outside the gene matches: 4. The CDR3 has 15 amino acids. The CDR3 sequence is CASSLGPGGSYEQYF. Written as DNA, the CDR3 is TGTGCCAGCAGCTTAGGGCCGGGGGGGTCCTACGAGCAGTACTTC. Supplemented by reference TRBV7-3 and TRBJ2-7, the full variable domain reads GAGVSQTPSNKVTEKGKYVELRCDPISGHTALYWYRQSLGQGPEFLIYFQGTGAADDSGLPNDRFFAVRPEGSVSTLKIQRTERGDSAVYLCASSLGPGGSYEQYFGPGTRLTVT.

This clone was counted a few times. The chain links TRBV5-1 to TRBJ1-1; D uncertain. Per germline, CDR1 SGHRS and CDR2 YFSETQ. This CDR3 comprises 14 residues. V was cut by 3 bases and J by 1 base, with 10 bases left in between. The CDR3 DNA sequence: TGCGCCAGCAGCTCCGAGGGCGGGAACACTGAAGCTTTCTTT. It is translated as CASSSEGGNTEAFF.

The gene calls are TRBV7-6 and TRBJ1-5; 8 bases are shared with TRBD1. The ends lost 3 bases at V and 6 bases at J; junction bases unmatched: 7. This CDR3 is 15 amino acids long. Germline V gives CDR1 SGHVS, CDR2 FNYEAQ. CDR3 protein: CASSFGSGGGQPQHF. The CDR3 DNA follows: TGTGCCAGCAGCTTTGGGTCAGGGGGCGGTCAGCCCCAGCATTTT.

J is TRBJ2-2 and V is TRBV9; 12 bases fit TRBD1. V lost 2 bases, J lost 5 bases, and 4 bases stayed unmatched. Per the germline V gene, CDR1 is SGDLS and CDR2 is YYNGEE. This CDR3 is built from 16 residues. CDR3 DNA: TGTGCCAGCAGCGTGGGACAGGGGGCCAGTACCGGGGAGCTGTTTTTT. Protein sequence: CASSVGQGASTGELFF.

The chain recombines TRBV7-9 with TRBJ2-2; tentative D call: TRBD1 (6 bases). This CDR3 spans 14 amino acids. Germline V gene lookup returns CDR1 SEHNR and CDR2 FQNEAQ (reference sequence). CDR3 region: CAWHWTDYTGELFF. CDR3 sequence (DNA): TGTGCTTGGCATTGGACAGACTACACCGGGGAGCTGTTTTTT.

V is TRBV5-4 and J is TRBJ1-5; D unclear. This CDR3 has 13 residues. Germline V gene lookup returns CDR1 SGHNT and CDR2 YYREEE (reference sequence). V was cut by 4 bases and J by 0 bases, with 5 bases left in between. Here the CDR3 DNA reads TGTGCCAGCAGCCGGGATAGCAATCAGCCCCAGCATTTT. Translating it yields CASSRDSNQPQHF.

The CDR3 loop reads CASSLAGHNEQFF. DNA for the CDR3: TGTGCCAGCAGTCTAGCGGGCCACAATGAGCAGTTCTTC. V gene TRBV2 combines with J gene TRBJ2-1, with 8 bases matching TRBD2. Germline loops: CDR1 SNHLY, CDR2 FYNNEI. The CDR3 contains 13 residues. After removal of 5 bases from V and 5 bases from J, the junction contained 2 bases not matched to a gene.

V and J are TRBV7-2 and TRBJ1-5; the D is unclear. Deletions cut 2 bases from V and 0 bases from J, with 8 bases between. This CDR3 comprises 15 residues. Germline V CDR1 and CDR2: SGHTA, FQGNSA. CDR3 protein: CASSLKGASNQPQHF. The CDR3 DNA reads as TGTGCCAGCAGCTTAAAGGGAGCTAGCAATCAGCCCCAGCATTTT.

This clone came up once. The CDR3 reads CASRLAGEMDNEQFF. CDR3 coding DNA: TGTGCCAGCAGACTAGCGGGAGAAATGGATAATGAGCAGTTCTTC. The V gene is TRBV6-1, the J gene TRBJ2-1, with 11 bases matching TRBD2. Germline loops: CDR1 MNHNS, CDR2 SASEGT. The CDR3 runs 15 residues. Unmatched junction bases numbered 8, after V lost 6 bases and J lost 7 bases.

A few counts support this clone. The chain uses TRBV5-6 and TRBJ1-1; 11 bases line up with TRBD1. The V segment lost 4 bases and the J segment 8 bases; nucleotides outside the gene matches: 4. Germline loops: CDR1 SGHDT, CDR2 YYEEEE. CDR3 length: 13 amino acids. The DNA for the CDR3 is TGTGCCAGCAGCGGGACAGGGGGTGGGGAAGCTTTCTTT. This translates into CASSGTGGGEAFF.